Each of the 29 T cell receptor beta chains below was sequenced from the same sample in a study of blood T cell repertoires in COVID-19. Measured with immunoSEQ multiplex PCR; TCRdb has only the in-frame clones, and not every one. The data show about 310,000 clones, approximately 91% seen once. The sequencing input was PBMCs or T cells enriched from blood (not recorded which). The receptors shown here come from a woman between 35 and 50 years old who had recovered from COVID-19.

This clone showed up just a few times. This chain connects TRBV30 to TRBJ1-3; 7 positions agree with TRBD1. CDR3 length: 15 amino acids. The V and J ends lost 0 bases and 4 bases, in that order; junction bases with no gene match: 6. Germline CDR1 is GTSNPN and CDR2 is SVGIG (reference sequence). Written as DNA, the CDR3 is TGTGCCTGGAGTGTCAAGACAGGGTACGGAAACACCATATATTTT. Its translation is CAWSVKTGYGNTIYF.

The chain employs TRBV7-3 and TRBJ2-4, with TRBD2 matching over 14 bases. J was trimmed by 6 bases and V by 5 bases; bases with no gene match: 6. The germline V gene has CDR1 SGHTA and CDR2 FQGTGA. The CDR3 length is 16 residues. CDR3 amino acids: CASSIGLAGGVNIQYF. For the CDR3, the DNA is TGTGCCAGCAGCATAGGACTAGCGGGGGGCGTAAACATTCAGTACTTC.

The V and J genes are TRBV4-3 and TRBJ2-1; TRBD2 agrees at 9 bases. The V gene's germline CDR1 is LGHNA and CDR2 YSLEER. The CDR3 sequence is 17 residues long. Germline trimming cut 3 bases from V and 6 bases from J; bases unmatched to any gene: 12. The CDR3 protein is CASSQGLAGTLLNEQFF. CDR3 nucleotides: TGCGCCAGCAGCCAGGGGCTAGCGGGAACCCTCCTCAATGAGCAGTTCTTC.

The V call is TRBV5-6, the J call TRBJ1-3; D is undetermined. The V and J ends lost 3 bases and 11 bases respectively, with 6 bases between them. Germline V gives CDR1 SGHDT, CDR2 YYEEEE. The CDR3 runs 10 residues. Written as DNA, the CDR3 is TGTGCCAGCAGCTCCTTCGCCATATATTTT. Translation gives CASSSFAIYF. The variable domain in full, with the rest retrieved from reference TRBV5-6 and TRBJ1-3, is DAGVTQSPTHLIKTRGQQVTLRCSPKSGHDTVSWYQQALGQGPQFIFQYYEEEERQRGNFPDRFSGHQFPNYSSELNVNALLLGDSALYLCASSSFAIYFGEGSWLTVV.

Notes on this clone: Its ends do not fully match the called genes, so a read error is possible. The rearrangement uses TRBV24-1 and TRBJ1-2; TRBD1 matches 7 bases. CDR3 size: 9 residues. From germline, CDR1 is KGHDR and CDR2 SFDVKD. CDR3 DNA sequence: TGTGCCACCAGGGGGACAGAAGATTTC. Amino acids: CATRGTEDF.

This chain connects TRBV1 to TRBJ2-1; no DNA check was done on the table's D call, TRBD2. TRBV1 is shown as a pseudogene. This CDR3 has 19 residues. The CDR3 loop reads CTSSQFGTSGGKSYNEQFF. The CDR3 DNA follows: TGCACCAGCAGCCAATTTGGGACTAGCGGGGGAAAGTCCTACAATGAGCAGTTCTTC.

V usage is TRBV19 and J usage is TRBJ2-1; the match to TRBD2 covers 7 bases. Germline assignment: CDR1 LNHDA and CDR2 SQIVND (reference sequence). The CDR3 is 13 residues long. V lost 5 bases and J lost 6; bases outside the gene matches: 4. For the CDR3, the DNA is TGTGCCAGTAGTGATAGCGGGCGCAATGAGCAGTTCTTC. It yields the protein CASSDSGRNEQFF.

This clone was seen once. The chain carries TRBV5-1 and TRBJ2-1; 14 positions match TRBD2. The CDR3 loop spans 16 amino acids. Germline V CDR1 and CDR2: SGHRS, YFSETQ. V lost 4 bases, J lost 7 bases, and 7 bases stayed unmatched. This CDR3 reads CASSHVTSGGANEQFF. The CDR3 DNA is TGCGCCAGCAGCCATGTGACTAGCGGGGGGGCGAATGAGCAGTTCTTC.

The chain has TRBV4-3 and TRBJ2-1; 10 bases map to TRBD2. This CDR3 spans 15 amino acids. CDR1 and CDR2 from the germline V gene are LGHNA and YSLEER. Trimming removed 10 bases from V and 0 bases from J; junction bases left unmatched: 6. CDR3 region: CATSGGPSSYNEQFF. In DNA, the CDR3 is TGCGCCACTAGCGGGGGCCCCAGCTCCTACAATGAGCAGTTCTTC.

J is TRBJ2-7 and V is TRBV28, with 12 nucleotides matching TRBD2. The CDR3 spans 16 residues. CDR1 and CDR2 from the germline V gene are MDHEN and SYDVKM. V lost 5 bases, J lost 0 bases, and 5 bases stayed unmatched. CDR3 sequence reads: CASSPLAGGFSYEQYF. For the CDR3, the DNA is TGTGCCAGCAGTCCACTAGCGGGGGGATTCTCCTACGAGCAGTACTTC.

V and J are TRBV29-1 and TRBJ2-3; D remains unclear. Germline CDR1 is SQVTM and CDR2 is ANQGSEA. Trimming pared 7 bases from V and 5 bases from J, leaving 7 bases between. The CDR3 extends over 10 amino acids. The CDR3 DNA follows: TGCAGCGGTACGGTAGATACGCAGTATTTT. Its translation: CSGTVDTQYF.

The chain's CDR3 is CAISIGTGTYEQYF. DNA of the CDR3: TGTGCCATCAGTATAGGGACAGGGACCTACGAGCAGTACTTC. The V and J genes are TRBV10-3 and TRBJ2-7; TRBD1 matches at 9 bases. Trimming at V came to 5 bases and at J to 2 bases, leaving 4 bases not matched to a gene. The germline gives CDR1 ENHRY, CDR2 SYGVKD. The CDR3 is 14 amino acids.

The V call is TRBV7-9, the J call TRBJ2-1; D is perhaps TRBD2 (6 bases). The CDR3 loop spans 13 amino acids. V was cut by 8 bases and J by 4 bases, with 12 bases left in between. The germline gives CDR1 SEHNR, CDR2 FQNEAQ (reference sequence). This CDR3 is CASDSSEYNEQFF. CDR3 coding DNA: TGTGCCAGCGATTCTAGCGAATACAATGAGCAGTTCTTC.

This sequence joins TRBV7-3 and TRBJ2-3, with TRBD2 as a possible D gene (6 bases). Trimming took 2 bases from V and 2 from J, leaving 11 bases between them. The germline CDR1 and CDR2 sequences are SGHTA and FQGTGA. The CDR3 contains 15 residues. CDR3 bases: TGTGCCAGCAGCTTACGAAGCGGGCCCACAGATACGCAGTATTTT. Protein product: CASSLRSGPTDTQYF.

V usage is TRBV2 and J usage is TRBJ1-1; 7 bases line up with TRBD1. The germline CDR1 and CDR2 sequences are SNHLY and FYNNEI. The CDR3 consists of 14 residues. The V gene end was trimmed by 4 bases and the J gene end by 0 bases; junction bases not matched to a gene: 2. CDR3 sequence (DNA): TGTGCCAGCAGTGGCCAGGGGGTGAACACTGAAGCTTTCTTT. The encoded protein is CASSGQGVNTEAFF.

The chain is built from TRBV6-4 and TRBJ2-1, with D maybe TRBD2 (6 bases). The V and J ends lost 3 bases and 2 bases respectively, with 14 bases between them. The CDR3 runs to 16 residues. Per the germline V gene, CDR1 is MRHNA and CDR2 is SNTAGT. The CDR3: CASSEEWDSTYNEQFF. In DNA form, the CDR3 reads TGTGCCAGCAGTGAGGAGTGGGACTCGACCTACAATGAGCAGTTCTTC.

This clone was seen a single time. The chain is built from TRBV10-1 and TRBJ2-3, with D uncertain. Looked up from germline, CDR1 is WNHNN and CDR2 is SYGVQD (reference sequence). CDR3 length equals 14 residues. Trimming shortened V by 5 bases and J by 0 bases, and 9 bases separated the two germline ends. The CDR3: CASSLRSSTDTQYF. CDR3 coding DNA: TGCGCCAGCAGTTTACGGTCTAGCACAGATACGCAGTATTTT.

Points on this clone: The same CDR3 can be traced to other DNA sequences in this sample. The CDR3 bases are TGTGCCAGCAGCTTAGATAGGGACAGGAGCACAGATACGCAGTATTTT. This gives the protein CASSLDRDRSTDTQYF. The rearrangement joins TRBV7-8 to TRBJ2-3; 8 bases agree with TRBD1. The V segment lost 1 base and the J segment 0 bases; nucleotides outside the gene matches: 3. The CDR3 totals 16 residues. Germline V gene lookup returns CDR1 SGHVS and CDR2 FQNEAQ.

The CDR3 DNA follows: TGTGCCACCAGTGATTCCACGGCGGGCAGGGGGAATGAGCAGTTCTTC. Its translation is CATSDSTAGRGNEQFF. The chain recombines TRBV24-1 with TRBJ2-1; 7 nucleotides match TRBD1. V shed 2 bases and J 7 bases; nucleotides not matched to a gene: 10. Germline lookup yields CDR1 KGHDR and CDR2 SFDVKD. The CDR3 length is 16 residues.

This CDR3 is CASRSAGGLADTQYF. CDR3 bases: TGTGCCAGCCGTTCCGCGGGGGGCCTTGCGGATACGCAGTATTTT. The gene calls are TRBV6-5 and TRBJ2-3; TRBD2 matches 8 bases. The CDR3 totals 15 residues. The germline CDR1 and CDR2 sequences are MNHEY and SVGAGI. After removal of 8 bases from V and 6 bases from J, the junction contained 13 bases not matched to a gene.

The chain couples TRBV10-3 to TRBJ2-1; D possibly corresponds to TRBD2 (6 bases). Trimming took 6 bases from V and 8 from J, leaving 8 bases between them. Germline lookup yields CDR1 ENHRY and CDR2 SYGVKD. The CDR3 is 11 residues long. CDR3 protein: CAISRDYEQFF. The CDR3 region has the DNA TGTGCCATCAGCCGGGACTATGAGCAGTTCTTC.

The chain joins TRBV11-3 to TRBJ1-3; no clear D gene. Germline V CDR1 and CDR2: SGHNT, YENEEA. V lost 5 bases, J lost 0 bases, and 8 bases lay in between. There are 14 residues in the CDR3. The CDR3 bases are TGTGCCAGCAGCACCCGAGACTCTGGAAACACCATATATTTT. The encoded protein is CASSTRDSGNTIYF.

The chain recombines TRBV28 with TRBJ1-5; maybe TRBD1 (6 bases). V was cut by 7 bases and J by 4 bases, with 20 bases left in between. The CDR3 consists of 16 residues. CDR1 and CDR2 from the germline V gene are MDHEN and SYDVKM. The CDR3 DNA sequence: TGTGCCAGCATCTCTCGGCGCAGACAGGCAAATCAGCCCCAGCATTTT. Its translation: CASISRRRQANQPQHF.

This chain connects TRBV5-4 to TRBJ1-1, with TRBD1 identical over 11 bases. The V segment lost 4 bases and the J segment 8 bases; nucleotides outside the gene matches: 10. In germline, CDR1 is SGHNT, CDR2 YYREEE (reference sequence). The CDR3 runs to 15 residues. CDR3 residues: CASSPGTGGRWEAFF. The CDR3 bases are TGTGCCAGCAGCCCCGGGACAGGGGGTAGGTGGGAAGCTTTCTTT.

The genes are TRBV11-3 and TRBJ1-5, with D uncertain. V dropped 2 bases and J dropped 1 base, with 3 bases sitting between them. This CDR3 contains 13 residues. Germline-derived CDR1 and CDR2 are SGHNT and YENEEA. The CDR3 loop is CASSLSSNQPQHF. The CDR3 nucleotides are TGTGCCAGCAGCTTAAGCAGCAATCAGCCCCAGCATTTT.

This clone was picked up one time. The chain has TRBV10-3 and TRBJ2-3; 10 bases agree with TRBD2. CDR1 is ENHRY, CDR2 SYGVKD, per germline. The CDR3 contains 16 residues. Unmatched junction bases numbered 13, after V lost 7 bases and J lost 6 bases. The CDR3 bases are TGTGCCATCAAGGGAGAAAGCGGGAGGGCCACCGATACGCAGTATTTT. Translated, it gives CAIKGESGRATDTQYF.

The CDR3 reads CASTEQGPTSEQYF. In nucleotides, the CDR3 is TGTGCCAGCACCGAGCAGGGCCCCACCTCCGAGCAGTACTTC. V is TRBV6-5 and J is TRBJ2-7; D perhaps matches TRBD1 (5 bases). The V end was cut by 7 bases, the J end by 6 bases, with 19 bases between. The germline V gene has CDR1 MNHEY and CDR2 SVGAGI. CDR3 length: 14 residues.

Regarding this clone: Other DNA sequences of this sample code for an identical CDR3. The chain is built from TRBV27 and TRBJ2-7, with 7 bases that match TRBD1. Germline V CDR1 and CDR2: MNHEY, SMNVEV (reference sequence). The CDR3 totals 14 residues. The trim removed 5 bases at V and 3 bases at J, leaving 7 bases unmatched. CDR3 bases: TGTGCCAGCAGTCCCCGGGACAGAATCTACGAGCAGTACTTC. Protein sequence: CASSPRDRIYEQYF.

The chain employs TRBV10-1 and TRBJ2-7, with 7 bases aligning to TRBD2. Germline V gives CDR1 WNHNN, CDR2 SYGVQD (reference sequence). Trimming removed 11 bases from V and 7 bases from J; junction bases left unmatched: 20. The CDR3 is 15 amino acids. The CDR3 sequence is CASRDGGGSVREQYF. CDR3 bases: TGCGCCTCGCGGGATGGAGGCGGGAGTGTTAGGGAGCAGTACTTC.